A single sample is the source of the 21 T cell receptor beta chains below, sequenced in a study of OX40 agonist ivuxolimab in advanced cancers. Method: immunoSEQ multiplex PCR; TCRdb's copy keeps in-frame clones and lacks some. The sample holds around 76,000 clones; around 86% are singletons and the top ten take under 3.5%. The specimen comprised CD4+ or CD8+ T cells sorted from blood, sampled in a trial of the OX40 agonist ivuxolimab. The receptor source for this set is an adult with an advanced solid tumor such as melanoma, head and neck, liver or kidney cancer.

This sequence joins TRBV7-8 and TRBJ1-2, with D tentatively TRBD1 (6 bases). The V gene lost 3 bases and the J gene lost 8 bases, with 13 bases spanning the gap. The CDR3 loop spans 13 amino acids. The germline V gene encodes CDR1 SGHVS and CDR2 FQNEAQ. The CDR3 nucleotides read TGTGCCAGCAGCTTGGGGGCATGGGAAGGCTACACCTTC. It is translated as CASSLGAWEGYTF.

The CDR3 spells CASSYPGTVNTEAFF. DNA of the CDR3: TGTGCCAGCAGCTATCCTGGGACGGTGAACACTGAAGCTTTCTTT. The chain joins TRBV28 to TRBJ1-1; TRBD1 is a possible D gene (5 bases). The V end lost 6 bases, the J end lost 0 bases, and 14 bases lay between the germline ends. The CDR3 has 15 amino acids. CDR1 is MDHEN and CDR2 is SYDVKM in the germline V gene.

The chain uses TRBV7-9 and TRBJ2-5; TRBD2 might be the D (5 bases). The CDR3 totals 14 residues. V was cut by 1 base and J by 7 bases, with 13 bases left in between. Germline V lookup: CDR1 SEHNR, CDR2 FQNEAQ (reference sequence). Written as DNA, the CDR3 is TGTGCCAGCAGCTTAGGGGCAGCTGAGGGGACCCAGTACTTC. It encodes CASSLGAAEGTQYF.

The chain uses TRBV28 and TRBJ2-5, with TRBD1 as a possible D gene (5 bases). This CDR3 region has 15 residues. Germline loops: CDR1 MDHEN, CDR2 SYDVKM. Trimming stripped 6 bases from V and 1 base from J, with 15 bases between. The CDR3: CASRKPRGSQETQYF. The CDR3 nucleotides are TGTGCCAGCAGGAAACCTAGGGGTTCCCAAGAGACCCAGTACTTC.

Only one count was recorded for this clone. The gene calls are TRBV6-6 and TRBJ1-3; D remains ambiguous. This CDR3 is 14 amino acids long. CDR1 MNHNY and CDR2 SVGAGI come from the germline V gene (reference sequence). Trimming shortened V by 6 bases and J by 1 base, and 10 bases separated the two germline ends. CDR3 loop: CASRRRGSGNTIYF. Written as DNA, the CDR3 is TGTGCCAGCAGGCGTCGAGGATCTGGAAACACCATATATTTT.

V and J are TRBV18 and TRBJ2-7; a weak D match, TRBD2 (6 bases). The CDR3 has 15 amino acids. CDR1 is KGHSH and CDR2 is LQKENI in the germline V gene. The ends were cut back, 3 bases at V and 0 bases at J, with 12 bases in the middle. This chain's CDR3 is CASSPGAGSSYEQYF. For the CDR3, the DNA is TGTGCCAGCTCACCCGGGGCGGGGAGCTCCTACGAGCAGTACTTC.

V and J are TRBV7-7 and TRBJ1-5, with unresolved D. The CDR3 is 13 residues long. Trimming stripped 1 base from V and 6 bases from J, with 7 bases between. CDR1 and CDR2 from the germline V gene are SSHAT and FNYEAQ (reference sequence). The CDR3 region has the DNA TGTGCCAGCAGCTTAGGCCGGGGTCAGCCCCAGCATTTT. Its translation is CASSLGRGQPQHF.

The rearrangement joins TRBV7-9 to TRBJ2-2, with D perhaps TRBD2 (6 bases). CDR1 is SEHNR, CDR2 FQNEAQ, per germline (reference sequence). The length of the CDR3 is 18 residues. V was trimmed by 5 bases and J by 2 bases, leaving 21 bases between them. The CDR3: CASSPRPGAGGNTGELFF. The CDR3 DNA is TGTGCCAGCAGCCCCCGCCCTGGGGCCGGGGGTAACACCGGGGAGCTGTTTTTT.

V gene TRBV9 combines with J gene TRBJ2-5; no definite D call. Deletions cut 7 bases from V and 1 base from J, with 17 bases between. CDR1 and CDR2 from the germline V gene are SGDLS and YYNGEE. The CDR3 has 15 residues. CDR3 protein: CASAVGRTFQETQYF. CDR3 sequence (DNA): TGTGCCAGCGCAGTAGGGCGGACCTTCCAAGAGACCCAGTACTTC.

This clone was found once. The CDR3 sequence: CASSPDEGYNEQFF. The CDR3 DNA is TGTGCCAGCTCACCAGATGAGGGGTACAATGAGCAGTTCTTC. V usage is TRBV18 and J usage is TRBJ2-1; D possibly matches TRBD1 or TRBD2 (5 bases each). The CDR3 has 14 residues. V was pared by 2 bases and J by 4 bases, with 9 bases between. CDR1 is KGHSH and CDR2 is LQKENI in the germline V gene.

The CDR3 region is CSAPSHDEQYF. The CDR3 DNA reads TGCAGTGCTCCTAGTCACGACGAGCAGTACTTC. The J gene is TRBJ2-7, the V gene TRBV20-1; D gene uncertain. Per the germline V gene, CDR1 is DFQATT and CDR2 is SNEGSKA (reference sequence). V was pared by 5 bases and J by 5 bases, with 10 bases between. This CDR3 has 11 amino acids.

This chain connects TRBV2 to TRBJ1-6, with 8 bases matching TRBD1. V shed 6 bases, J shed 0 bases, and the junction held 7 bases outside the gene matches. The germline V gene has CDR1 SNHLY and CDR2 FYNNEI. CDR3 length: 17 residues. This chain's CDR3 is CASRRTGSSSYNSPLHF. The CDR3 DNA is TGTGCCAGCAGGAGGACAGGGTCGAGCTCCTATAATTCACCCCTCCACTTT.

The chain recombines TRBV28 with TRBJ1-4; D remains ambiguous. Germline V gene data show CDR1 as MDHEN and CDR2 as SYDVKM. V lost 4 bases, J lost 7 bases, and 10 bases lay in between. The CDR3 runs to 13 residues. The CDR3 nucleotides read TGTGCCAGCAGTTGGACCCGGGGTGAAAAACTGTTTTTT. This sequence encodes CASSWTRGEKLFF.

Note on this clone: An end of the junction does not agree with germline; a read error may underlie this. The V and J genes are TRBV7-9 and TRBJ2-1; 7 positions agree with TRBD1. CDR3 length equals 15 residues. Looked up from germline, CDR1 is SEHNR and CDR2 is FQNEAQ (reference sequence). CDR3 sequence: CASSRPGQPYNGQFF. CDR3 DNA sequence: TGTGCCAGCAGCAGACCGGGACAGCCCTACAATGGGCAGTTCTTC.

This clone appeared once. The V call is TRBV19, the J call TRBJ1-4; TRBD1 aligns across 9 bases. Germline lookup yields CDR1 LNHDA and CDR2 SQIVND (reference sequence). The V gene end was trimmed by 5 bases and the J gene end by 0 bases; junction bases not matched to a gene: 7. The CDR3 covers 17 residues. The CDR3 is CASSVRDRVSTNEKLFF. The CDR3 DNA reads TGTGCCAGTAGTGTGCGGGACAGGGTGTCAACTAATGAAAAACTGTTTTTT.

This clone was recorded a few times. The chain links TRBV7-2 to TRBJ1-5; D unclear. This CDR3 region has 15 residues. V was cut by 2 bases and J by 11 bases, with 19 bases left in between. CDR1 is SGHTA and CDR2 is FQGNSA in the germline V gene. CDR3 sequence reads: CASSLSHSLLGAQHF. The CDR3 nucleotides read TGTGCCAGCAGCTTAAGTCACAGCCTTTTAGGAGCCCAGCATTTT.

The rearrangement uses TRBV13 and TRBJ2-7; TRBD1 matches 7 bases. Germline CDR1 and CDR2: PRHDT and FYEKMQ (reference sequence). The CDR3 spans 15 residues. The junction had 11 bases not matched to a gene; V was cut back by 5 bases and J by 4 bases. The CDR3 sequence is CASSPRQGRGYEQYF. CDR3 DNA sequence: TGTGCCAGCAGCCCGCGACAGGGTCGAGGGTACGAGCAGTACTTC. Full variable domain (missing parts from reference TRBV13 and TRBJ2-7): AAGVIQSPRHLIKEKRETATLKCYPIPRHDTVYWYQQGPGQDPQFLISFYEKMQSDKGSIPDRFSAQQFSDYHSELNMSSLELGDSALYFCASSPRQGRGYEQYFGPGTRLTVT.

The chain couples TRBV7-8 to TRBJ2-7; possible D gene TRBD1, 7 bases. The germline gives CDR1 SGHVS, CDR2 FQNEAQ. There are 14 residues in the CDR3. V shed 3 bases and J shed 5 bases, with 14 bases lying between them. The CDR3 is CASSLSRGVDEQYF. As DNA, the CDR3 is TGTGCCAGCAGCTTGAGCAGGGGGGTGGACGAGCAGTACTTC.

The CDR3 nucleotides read TGTGCCAGCAGCATCGGACTAGTGGGCACAGATACGCAGTATTTT. This sequence encodes CASSIGLVGTDTQYF. This chain uses TRBV7-2 with TRBJ2-3; 7 bases agree with TRBD2. CDR1 is SGHTA and CDR2 is FQGNSA in the germline V gene. The CDR3 consists of 15 residues. V lost 5 bases, J lost 1 base, and 6 bases stayed unmatched.

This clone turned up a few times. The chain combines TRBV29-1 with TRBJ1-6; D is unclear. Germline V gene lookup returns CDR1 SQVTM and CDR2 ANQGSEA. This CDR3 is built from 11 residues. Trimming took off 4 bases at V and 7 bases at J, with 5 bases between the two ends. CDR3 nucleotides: TGCAGCGTTGGCGGGAATTCACCCCTCCACTTT. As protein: CSVGGNSPLHF.

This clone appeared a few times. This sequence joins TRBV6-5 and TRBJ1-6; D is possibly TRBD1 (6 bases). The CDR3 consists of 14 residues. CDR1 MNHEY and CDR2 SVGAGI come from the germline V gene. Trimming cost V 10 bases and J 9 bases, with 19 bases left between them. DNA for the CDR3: TGTGCCACCCGAAATACAGGGAATGCTTCACCCCTCCACTTT. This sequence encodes CATRNTGNASPLHF.